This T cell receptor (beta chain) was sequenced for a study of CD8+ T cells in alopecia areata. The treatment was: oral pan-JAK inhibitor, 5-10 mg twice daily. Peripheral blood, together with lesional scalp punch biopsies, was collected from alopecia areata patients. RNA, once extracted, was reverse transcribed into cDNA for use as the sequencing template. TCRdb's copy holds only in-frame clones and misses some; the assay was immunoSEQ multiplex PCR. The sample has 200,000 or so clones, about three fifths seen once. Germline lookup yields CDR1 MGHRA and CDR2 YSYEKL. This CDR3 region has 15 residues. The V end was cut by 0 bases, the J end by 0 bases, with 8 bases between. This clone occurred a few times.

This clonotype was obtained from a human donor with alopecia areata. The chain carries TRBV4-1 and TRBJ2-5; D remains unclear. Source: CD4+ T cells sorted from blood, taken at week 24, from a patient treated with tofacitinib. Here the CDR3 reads CASSQDPRNQETQYF. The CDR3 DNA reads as TGCGCCAGCAGCCAAGACCCACGGAACCAAGAGACCCAGTACTTC.